The 9 T cell receptor beta chains below all came from one sample that was sequenced in a study of blood T cell repertoires in COVID-19. TCRdb's copy holds only in-frame clones and misses some; the assay was immunoSEQ multiplex PCR. Of about 250,000 clones listed, approximately 86% are singletons. The sequenced sample was peripheral blood. The source of these receptors is a young woman with acute or convalescent COVID-19.

This clone has just a few counts. J is TRBJ2-7 and V is TRBV11-3; D gene ambiguous. Germline V CDR1 and CDR2: SGHNT, YENEEA. This CDR3 contains 14 residues. Trimming pared 1 base from V and 1 base from J, leaving 8 bases between. CDR3 protein: CASSLAVVSYEQYF. The CDR3 region has the DNA TGTGCCAGCAGCTTAGCGGTGGTGTCCTACGAGCAGTACTTC.

The V and J genes are TRBV5-1 and TRBJ1-5; possibly TRBD1 for D (6 bases). The CDR3 loop spans 14 amino acids. Germline V lookup: CDR1 SGHRS, CDR2 YFSETQ. Trimming pared 0 bases from V and 6 bases from J, leaving 10 bases between. CDR3: CASSLGAGVQPQHF. CDR3 coding DNA: TGCGCCAGCAGCTTGGGGGCAGGGGTTCAGCCCCAGCATTTT.

This sequence joins TRBV5-8 and TRBJ2-2; 13 bases line up with TRBD2. CDR1 is SGHTS, CDR2 YDEGEE, per germline. This CDR3 contains 16 residues. V shed 4 bases and J 5 bases; nucleotides not matched to a gene: 5. In nucleotides, the CDR3 is TGTGCCAGCAGCGAACTAGCGGGAGGGAGAACCGGGGAGCTGTTTTTT. Translating it yields CASSELAGGRTGELFF.

The chain joins TRBV5-4 to TRBJ2-3; D might be TRBD2 (5 bases). This CDR3 comprises 14 residues. V was pared by 1 base and J by 1 base, with 7 bases between. The germline gives CDR1 SGHNT, CDR2 YYREEE (reference sequence). DNA for the CDR3: TGTGCCAGCAGCTTGAGGACTGGCACAGATACGCAGTATTTT. Amino acids: CASSLRTGTDTQYF.

The rearrangement joins TRBV29-1 to TRBJ1-1; 10 positions match TRBD1. V was clipped by 7 bases and J by 3 bases; unmatched bases: 5. This CDR3 has 13 residues. CDR1 SQVTM and CDR2 ANQGSEA come from the germline V gene. CDR3 loop: CSGTGGGDTEAFF. The CDR3 DNA follows: TGCAGCGGGACAGGGGGGGGTGACACTGAAGCTTTCTTT.

V is TRBV13 and J is TRBJ2-2, with 8 bases matching TRBD2. Trimming took 5 bases from V and 4 from J; bases not matched to a gene: 9. Germline V CDR1 and CDR2: PRHDT, FYEKMQ (reference sequence). The CDR3 has 16 residues. CDR3 in amino acids: CASSRMTSASTGELFF. DNA for the CDR3: TGTGCCAGCAGCCGCATGACTAGCGCAAGCACCGGGGAGCTGTTTTTT.

This clone appeared a single time. The chain has TRBV7-9 and TRBJ2-1, with 8 bases matching TRBD2. V trimming: 1 base; J trimming: 8 bases; junction bases outside the gene matches: 10. The CDR3 loop spans 16 amino acids. Germline assignment: CDR1 SEHNR and CDR2 FQNEAQ (reference sequence). CDR3 sequence (DNA): TGTGCCAGCAGCTTAGTGTCCGGGAGGGCCATCTATGAGCAGTTCTTC. The encoded protein is CASSLVSGRAIYEQFF. The whole variable domain, remainder taken from reference TRBV7-9 and TRBJ2-1, is DTGVSQNPRHKITKRGQNVTFRCDPISEHNRLYWYRQTLGQGPEFLTYFQNEAQLEKSRLLSDRFSAERPKGSFSTLEIQRTEQGDSAMYLCASSLVSGRAIYEQFFGPGTRLTVL.

This sequence joins TRBV7-8 and TRBJ2-5, with a tentative D call TRBD2 (5 bases). Trimming stripped 5 bases from V and 5 bases from J, with 21 bases between. The germline V gene has CDR1 SGHVS and CDR2 FQNEAQ. The CDR3 runs 16 residues. DNA of the CDR3: TGTGCCAGCAGCCCCCCCCGACTACCCAGAGGGGAGACCCAGTACTTC. It encodes CASSPPRLPRGETQYF.

This sequence joins TRBV5-1 and TRBJ2-3, with 8 nucleotides matching TRBD2. CDR3 size: 17 residues. V lost 0 bases, J lost 5 bases, and 11 bases stayed unmatched. Germline lookup yields CDR1 SGHRS and CDR2 YFSETQ. This CDR3 is CASSLGLAGALGDTQYF. In nucleotides, the CDR3 is TGCGCCAGCAGCTTGGGTCTAGCGGGTGCCCTTGGAGATACGCAGTATTTT.